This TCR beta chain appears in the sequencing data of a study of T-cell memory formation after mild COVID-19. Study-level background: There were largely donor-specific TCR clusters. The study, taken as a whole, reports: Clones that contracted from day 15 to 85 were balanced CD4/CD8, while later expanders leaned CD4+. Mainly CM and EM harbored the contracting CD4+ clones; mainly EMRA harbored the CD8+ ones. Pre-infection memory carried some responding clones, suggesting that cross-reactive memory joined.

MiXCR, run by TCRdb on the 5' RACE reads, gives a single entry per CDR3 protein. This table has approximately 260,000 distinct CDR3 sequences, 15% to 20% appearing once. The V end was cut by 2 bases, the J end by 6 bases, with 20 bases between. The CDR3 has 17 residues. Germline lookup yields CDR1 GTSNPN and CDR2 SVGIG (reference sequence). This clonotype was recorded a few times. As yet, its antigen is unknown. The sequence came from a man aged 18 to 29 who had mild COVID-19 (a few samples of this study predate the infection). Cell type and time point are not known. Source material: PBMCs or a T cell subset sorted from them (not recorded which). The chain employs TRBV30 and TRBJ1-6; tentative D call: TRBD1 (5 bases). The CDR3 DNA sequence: TGTGCCTGGAGTAGACTTCCTCCGGGACCGCGTAATTCACCCCTCCACTTT. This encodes CAWSRLPPGPRNSPLHF.